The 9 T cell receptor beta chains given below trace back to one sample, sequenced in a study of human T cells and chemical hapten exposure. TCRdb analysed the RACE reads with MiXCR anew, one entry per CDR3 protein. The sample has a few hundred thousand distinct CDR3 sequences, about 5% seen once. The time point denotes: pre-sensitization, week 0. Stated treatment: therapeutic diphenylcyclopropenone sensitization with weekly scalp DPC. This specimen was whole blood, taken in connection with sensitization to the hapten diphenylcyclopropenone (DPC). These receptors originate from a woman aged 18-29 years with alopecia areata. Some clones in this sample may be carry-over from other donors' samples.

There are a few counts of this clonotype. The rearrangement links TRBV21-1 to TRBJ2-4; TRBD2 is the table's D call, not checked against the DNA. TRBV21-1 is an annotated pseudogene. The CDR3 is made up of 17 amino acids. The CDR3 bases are TGTGCCAGCACCCGCCAGCCCGACAGGCGAGCCAAAAACATTCAGTACTTC. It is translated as CASTRQPDRRAKNIQYF.

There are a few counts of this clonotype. CDR3 in amino acids: CASTLHRGTGTEQYF. The CDR3 bases are TGTGCCAGTACACTCCACCGTGGGACAGGGACCGAGCAGTACTTC. The chain couples TRBV28 to TRBJ2-7; 9 bases match TRBD1. In germline, CDR1 is MDHEN, CDR2 SYDVKM. The CDR3 contains 15 residues. V dropped 9 bases and J dropped 6; count of bases not matched to a gene: 15. The whole variable domain, remainder taken from reference TRBV28 and TRBJ2-7, is DVKVTQSSRYLVKRTGEKVFLECVQDMDHENMFWYRQDPGLGLRLIYFSYDVKMKEKGDIPEGYSVSREKKERFSLILESASTNQTSMYLCASTLHRGTGTEQYFGPGTRLTVT.

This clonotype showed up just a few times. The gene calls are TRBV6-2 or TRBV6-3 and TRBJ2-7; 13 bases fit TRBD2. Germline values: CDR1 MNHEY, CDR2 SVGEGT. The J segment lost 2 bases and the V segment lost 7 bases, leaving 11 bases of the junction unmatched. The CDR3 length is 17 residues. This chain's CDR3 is CASTARAGLAGTYEQYF. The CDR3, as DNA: TGTGCCAGCACAGCGCGGGCGGGACTAGCGGGGACCTACGAGCAGTACTTC.

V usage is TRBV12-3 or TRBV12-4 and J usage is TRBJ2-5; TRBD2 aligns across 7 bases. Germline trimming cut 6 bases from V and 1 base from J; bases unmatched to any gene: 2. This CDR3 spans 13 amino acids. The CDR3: CASRERGQETQYF. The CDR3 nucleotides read TGTGCCAGCAGGGAGCGGGGCCAAGAGACCCAGTACTTC.

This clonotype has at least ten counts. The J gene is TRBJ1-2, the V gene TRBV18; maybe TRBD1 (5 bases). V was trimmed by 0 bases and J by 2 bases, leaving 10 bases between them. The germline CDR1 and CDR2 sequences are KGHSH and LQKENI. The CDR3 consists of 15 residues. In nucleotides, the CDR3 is TGTGCCAGCTCACCACCGAATCGACAGAACTATGGCTACACCTTC. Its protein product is CASSPPNRQNYGYTF.

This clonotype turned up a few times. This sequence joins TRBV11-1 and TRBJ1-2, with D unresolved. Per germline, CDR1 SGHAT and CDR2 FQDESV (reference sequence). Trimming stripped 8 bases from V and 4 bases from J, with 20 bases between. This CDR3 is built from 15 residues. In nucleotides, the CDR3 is TGTGCCAGCGGGCCCCCAGGAATTGTTCTCTATGGCTACACCTTC. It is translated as CASGPPGIVLYGYTF.

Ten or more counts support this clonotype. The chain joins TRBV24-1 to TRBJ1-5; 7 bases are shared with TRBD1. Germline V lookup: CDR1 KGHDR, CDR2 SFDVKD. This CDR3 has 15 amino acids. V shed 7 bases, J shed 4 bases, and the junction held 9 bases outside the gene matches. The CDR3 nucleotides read TGTGCCACCAGCGCAGCACAGGGGTTAAATCAGCCCCAGCATTTT. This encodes CATSAAQGLNQPQHF.

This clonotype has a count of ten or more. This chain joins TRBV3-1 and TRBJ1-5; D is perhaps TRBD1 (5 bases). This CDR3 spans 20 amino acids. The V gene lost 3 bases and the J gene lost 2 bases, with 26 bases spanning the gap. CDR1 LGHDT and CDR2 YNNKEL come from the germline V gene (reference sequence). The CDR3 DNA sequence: TGTGCCAGCAGCCACTTCGGAGACAGCGCCCTATGTTATGGCAATCAGCCCCAGCATTTT. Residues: CASSHFGDSALCYGNQPQHF.

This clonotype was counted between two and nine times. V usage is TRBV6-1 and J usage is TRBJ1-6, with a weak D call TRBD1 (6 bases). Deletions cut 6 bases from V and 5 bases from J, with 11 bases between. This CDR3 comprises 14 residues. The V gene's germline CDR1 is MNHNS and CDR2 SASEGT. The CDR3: CASRLQGHNSPLHF. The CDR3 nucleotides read TGTGCCAGCAGATTACAGGGACATAATTCACCCCTCCACTTT.